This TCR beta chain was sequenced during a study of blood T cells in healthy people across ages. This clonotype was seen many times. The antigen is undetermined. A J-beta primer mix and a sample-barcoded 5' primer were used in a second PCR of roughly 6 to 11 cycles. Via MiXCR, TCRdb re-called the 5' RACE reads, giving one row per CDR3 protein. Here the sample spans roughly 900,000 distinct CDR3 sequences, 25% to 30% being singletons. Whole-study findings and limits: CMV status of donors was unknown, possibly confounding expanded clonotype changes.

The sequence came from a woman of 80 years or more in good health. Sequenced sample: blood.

The CDR3, as DNA: TGTGCCAGCAGCCCAGGACAAATCGGGGCCAAAAACATTCAGTACTTC. The encoded protein is CASSPGQIGAKNIQYF. The rearrangement uses TRBV3-1 and TRBJ2-4; D perhaps matches TRBD1 (5 bases). Looked up from germline, CDR1 is LGHDT and CDR2 is YNNKEL (reference sequence). CDR3 length: 16 residues. The V and J ends lost 4 bases and 1 base respectively, with 14 bases between them.